A selection of T cell receptor beta chains follows, all from one sample in a study of blood T cell repertoires in COVID-19. Assay used: immunoSEQ multiplex PCR; TCRdb lists only in-frame clones, some missing. The sample consists of some 85,000 clones, more than 80% of them appearing once. The sequencing sample was made of peripheral blood. The receptors were sampled from a woman aged 80 or over with acute or convalescent COVID-19. Each CDR3 is given with its conserved first and last residue. The order of the fields is D gene, clone size, V gene, J gene, CDR3 protein, CDR3 DNA. D genes are given only for firm matches. Where a row states a size, it is once, few, many or the class of an expanded clone; other rows omit it.

d_call: .
clone_size: .
v_call: TRBV29-1
j_call: TRBJ2-6
cdr3_aa: CSVGSSSGANVLTF
cdr3_nt: TGCAGCGTTGGGTCGAGCTCTGGGGCCAACGTCCTGACTTTC

d_call: .
clone_size: few
v_call: TRBV30
j_call: TRBJ1-2
cdr3_aa: CAWGETGRGYTF
cdr3_nt: TGTGCCTGGGGTGAAACAGGGAGAGGCTACACCTTC

d_call: .
clone_size: .
v_call: TRBV19
j_call: TRBJ1-6
cdr3_aa: CASSSESGALHF
cdr3_nt: TGTGCCAGTAGCTCCGAATCGGGGGCCCTCCACTTT

d_call: TRBD1
clone_size: .
v_call: TRBV6-1
j_call: TRBJ1-5
cdr3_aa: CASSRTGVEQPQHF
cdr3_nt: TGTGCCAGCAGTCGTACAGGGGTAGAACAGCCCCAGCATTTT

d_call: .
clone_size: .
v_call: TRBV7-6
j_call: TRBJ2-5
cdr3_aa: CASSRGHQETQYF
cdr3_nt: TGTGCCAGCAGCCGCGGACATCAAGAGACCCAGTACTTC

d_call: TRBD1
clone_size: .
v_call: TRBV19
j_call: TRBJ2-1
cdr3_aa: CATSTGNSYNEQFF
cdr3_nt: TGTGCCACATCGACAGGGAACTCCTACAATGAGCAGTTCTTC

d_call: .
clone_size: .
v_call: TRBV19
j_call: TRBJ2-1
cdr3_aa: CASSIGHFNEQFF
cdr3_nt: TGTGCCAGTAGTATAGGACACTTCAATGAGCAGTTCTTC

d_call: TRBD2
clone_size: .
v_call: TRBV19
j_call: TRBJ2-2
cdr3_aa: CASGTLAGGYTGELFF
cdr3_nt: TGTGCCAGTGGAACCCTAGCGGGGGGGTACACCGGGGAGCTGTTTTTT

d_call: .
clone_size: few
v_call: TRBV12-3/TRBV12-4
j_call: TRBJ1-1
cdr3_aa: CASTFGLEAFF
cdr3_nt: TGTGCCAGCACCTTCGGACTTGAAGCTTTCTTT

d_call: TRBD2
clone_size: .
v_call: TRBV9
j_call: TRBJ2-3
cdr3_aa: CASSDGSLAGGVTDTQYF
cdr3_nt: TGTGCCAGCAGCGACGGCAGTCTAGCGGGAGGAGTCACAGATACGCAGTATTTT

d_call: .
clone_size: .
v_call: TRBV5-1
j_call: TRBJ1-3
cdr3_aa: CASSEQVHSGNTIYF
cdr3_nt: TGCGCCAGCAGCGAGCAGGTCCACTCTGGAAACACCATATATTTT

d_call: TRBD1
clone_size: .
v_call: TRBV19
j_call: TRBJ1-3
cdr3_aa: CASSGRQGGSGNTIYF
cdr3_nt: TGTGCCAGTAGCGGAAGACAGGGCGGTTCTGGAAACACCATATATTTT

d_call: TRBD1
clone_size: .
v_call: TRBV5-1
j_call: TRBJ2-7
cdr3_aa: CASSLRDSSYEQYF
cdr3_nt: TGCGCCAGCAGCTTGAGGGACAGCTCCTACGAGCAGTACTTC

d_call: .
clone_size: .
v_call: TRBV18
j_call: TRBJ1-1
cdr3_aa: CASSPHVTGEEAFF
cdr3_nt: TGTGCCAGCTCACCACACGTGACAGGAGAAGAAGCTTTCTTT

d_call: .
clone_size: .
v_call: TRBV30
j_call: TRBJ1-3
cdr3_aa: CAGQGFSGNTIYF
cdr3_nt: TGTGCCGGGCAGGGATTCTCTGGAAACACCATATATTTT

d_call: TRBD1
clone_size: once
v_call: TRBV12-3/TRBV12-4
j_call: TRBJ2-1
cdr3_aa: CASSPIGQGEQFF
cdr3_nt: TGTGCCAGCAGTCCAATTGGACAGGGCGAGCAGTTCTTC

d_call: .
clone_size: .
v_call: TRBV6-5
j_call: TRBJ1-4
cdr3_aa: CASRGPGGEKLFF
cdr3_nt: TGTGCCAGCAGAGGACCGGGCGGGGAAAAACTGTTTTTT

d_call: .
clone_size: .
v_call: TRBV19
j_call: TRBJ1-5
cdr3_aa: CASRPSGLQSNQPQHF
cdr3_nt: TGTGCCAGTAGGCCATCGGGACTCCAAAGCAATCAGCCCCAGCATTTT

d_call: .
clone_size: .
v_call: TRBV2
j_call: TRBJ1-1
cdr3_aa: CASSFQQGPLGTEAFF
cdr3_nt: TGTGCCAGCAGCTTCCAACAGGGTCCTCTTGGCACTGAAGCTTTCTTT

d_call: .
clone_size: .
v_call: TRBV3-1/TRBV3-2
j_call: TRBJ2-3
cdr3_aa: CASSQDRGSSTDTQYF
cdr3_nt: TGTGCCAGCAGCCAAGATAGAGGAAGTAGCACAGATACGCAGTATTTT

d_call: .
clone_size: .
v_call: TRBV20-1
j_call: TRBJ2-2
cdr3_aa: CSASDPSGGELFF
cdr3_nt: TGCAGTGCTAGTGATCCCTCAGGGGGGGAGCTGTTTTTT

d_call: TRBD1
clone_size: .
v_call: TRBV6-5
j_call: TRBJ2-7
cdr3_aa: CASRVMTGATYEQYF
cdr3_nt: TGTGCCAGCAGGGTGATGACAGGGGCAACCTACGAGCAGTACTTC

d_call: TRBD2
clone_size: .
v_call: TRBV24-1
j_call: TRBJ2-1
cdr3_aa: CATSDSTGLAGGLAEQFF
cdr3_nt: TGTGCCACCAGTGACTCGACGGGACTAGCGGGAGGGCTAGCTGAGCAGTTCTTC

d_call: .
clone_size: .
v_call: TRBV2
j_call: TRBJ1-5
cdr3_aa: CASSPEGTQPQHF
cdr3_nt: TGTGCCAGCAGTCCCGAGGGTACTCAGCCCCAGCATTTT

d_call: .
clone_size: .
v_call: TRBV27
j_call: TRBJ1-2
cdr3_aa: CASSLTQGRGYTF
cdr3_nt: TGTGCCAGCAGTTTAACTCAGGGAAGAGGCTACACCTTC

d_call: TRBD1
clone_size: .
v_call: TRBV18
j_call: TRBJ2-6
cdr3_aa: CASSPPKTGGISGANVLTF
cdr3_nt: TGTGCCAGCTCACCACCTAAGACAGGGGGCATCTCTGGGGCCAACGTCCTGACTTTC

d_call: TRBD1
clone_size: .
v_call: TRBV5-1
j_call: TRBJ1-1
cdr3_aa: CASSLLTGVNTEAFF
cdr3_nt: TGCGCCAGCAGCCTATTGACAGGGGTGAACACTGAAGCTTTCTTT

d_call: .
clone_size: .
v_call: TRBV9
j_call: TRBJ1-6
cdr3_aa: CASSVGETRRGNSPLHF
cdr3_nt: TGTGCCAGCAGCGTAGGAGAGACCCGTAGGGGGAATTCACCCCTCCACTTT

d_call: .
clone_size: few
v_call: TRBV18
j_call: TRBJ1-6
cdr3_aa: CASSRQERGSPLHF
cdr3_nt: TGTGCCAGCTCAAGACAGGAGAGGGGTTCACCCCTCCACTTT

d_call: .
clone_size: .
v_call: TRBV5-1
j_call: TRBJ2-7
cdr3_aa: CASSLNAGLYEQYF
cdr3_nt: TGCGCCAGCAGCTTGAATGCAGGTCTCTACGAGCAGTACTTC

d_call: .
clone_size: .
v_call: TRBV6-5
j_call: TRBJ2-5
cdr3_aa: CASLRGTQETQYF
cdr3_nt: TGTGCCAGCCTTAGGGGTACCCAAGAGACCCAGTACTTC

d_call: .
clone_size: .
v_call: TRBV2
j_call: TRBJ1-5
cdr3_aa: CASSLTDINQPQHF
cdr3_nt: TGTGCCAGCAGTCTTACAGATATCAATCAGCCCCAGCATTTT

d_call: .
clone_size: once
v_call: TRBV6-4
j_call: TRBJ1-2
cdr3_aa: CASSDEGIYGYTF
cdr3_nt: TGTGCCAGCAGTGACGAGGGTATCTATGGCTACACCTTC

d_call: .
clone_size: .
v_call: TRBV6-5
j_call: TRBJ2-5
cdr3_aa: CASIFSVRETQYF
cdr3_nt: TGTGCCAGCATCTTTAGCGTTAGAGAGACCCAGTACTTC

d_call: TRBD2
clone_size: .
v_call: TRBV5-1
j_call: TRBJ2-3
cdr3_aa: CASSGTSTHSTDTQYF
cdr3_nt: TGCGCCAGCAGCGGGACTAGCACTCATAGCACAGATACGCAGTATTTT

d_call: .
clone_size: .
v_call: TRBV24-1
j_call: TRBJ1-4
cdr3_aa: CATSDGNQGDEKLFF
cdr3_nt: TGTGCCACCAGTGATGGGAACCAGGGTGATGAAAAACTGTTTTTT

d_call: .
clone_size: .
v_call: TRBV3-1/TRBV3-2
j_call: TRBJ1-6
cdr3_aa: CASSPPLWSSYNSPLHF
cdr3_nt: TGTGCCAGCAGCCCCCCCCTGTGGAGCTCCTATAATTCACCCCTCCACTTT

d_call: .
clone_size: .
v_call: TRBV7-2
j_call: TRBJ2-2
cdr3_aa: CASSLGLAGELFF
cdr3_nt: TGTGCCAGCAGCTTAGGACTAGCCGGGGAGCTGTTTTTT

d_call: .
clone_size: once
v_call: TRBV5-1
j_call: TRBJ1-4
cdr3_aa: CASSLEGGTNEKLFF
cdr3_nt: TGCGCCAGCAGCTTGGAGGGGGGGACTAATGAAAAACTGTTTTTT

d_call: TRBD1
clone_size: .
v_call: TRBV7-9
j_call: TRBJ1-4
cdr3_aa: CASSLGTGVATNEKLFF
cdr3_nt: TGTGCCAGCAGCTTAGGAACAGGGGTAGCGACTAATGAAAAACTGTTTTTT

d_call: .
clone_size: .
v_call: TRBV7-2
j_call: TRBJ2-1
cdr3_aa: CASSLIGGTYNEQFF
cdr3_nt: TGTGCCAGCAGCTTGATAGGGGGTACCTACAATGAGCAGTTCTTC

d_call: TRBD2
clone_size: few
v_call: TRBV7-2
j_call: TRBJ2-2
cdr3_aa: CASSFIVAGGTGELFF
cdr3_nt: TGTGCCAGCAGCTTCATTGTAGCGGGAGGCACCGGGGAGCTGTTTTTT

d_call: .
clone_size: .
v_call: TRBV10-3
j_call: TRBJ1-4
cdr3_aa: CAISDLEANEKLFF
cdr3_nt: TGTGCCATCAGTGATTTGGAGGCTAATGAAAAACTGTTTTTT

d_call: .
clone_size: .
v_call: TRBV10-3
j_call: TRBJ2-5
cdr3_aa: CAISESGRVFPETQYF
cdr3_nt: TGTGCCATCAGTGAGTCTGGCAGGGTATTTCCAGAGACCCAGTACTTC

d_call: TRBD1
clone_size: .
v_call: TRBV7-2
j_call: TRBJ1-2
cdr3_aa: CASSLTGTGGMKGYTF
cdr3_nt: TGTGCCAGCAGCTTAACCGGGACAGGGGGCATGAAGGGCTACACCTTC

d_call: .
clone_size: .
v_call: TRBV3-1/TRBV3-2
j_call: TRBJ1-1
cdr3_aa: CASSQQGWGTEAFF
cdr3_nt: TGTGCCAGCAGCCAACAGGGTTGGGGCACTGAAGCTTTCTTT

d_call: TRBD2
clone_size: .
v_call: TRBV7-2
j_call: TRBJ2-1
cdr3_aa: CASSRGTIAGGEQFF
cdr3_nt: TGTGCCAGCAGCCGTGGGACCATAGCGGGTGGGGAGCAGTTCTTC

d_call: .
clone_size: .
v_call: TRBV10-3
j_call: TRBJ1-5
cdr3_aa: CAINGGPNQPQHF
cdr3_nt: TGTGCCATCAATGGGGGCCCCAATCAGCCCCAGCATTTT

d_call: TRBD2
clone_size: once
v_call: TRBV19
j_call: TRBJ2-1
cdr3_aa: CASTPSGTYNEQFF
cdr3_nt: TGTGCCAGTACTCCTAGCGGGACCTACAATGAGCAGTTCTTC

d_call: .
clone_size: .
v_call: TRBV6-5
j_call: TRBJ1-5
cdr3_aa: CASSYEYLDQPQHF
cdr3_nt: TGTGCCAGCAGTTACGAGTACTTAGATCAGCCCCAGCATTTT

d_call: .
clone_size: .
v_call: TRBV10-2
j_call: TRBJ1-2
cdr3_aa: CASSETAYGYTF
cdr3_nt: TGCGCCAGCAGTGAGACAGCCTATGGCTACACCTTC

d_call: .
clone_size: .
v_call: TRBV5-8
j_call: TRBJ2-2
cdr3_aa: CASSLAWNTGELFF
cdr3_nt: TGTGCCAGCAGCTTGGCTTGGAACACCGGGGAGCTGTTTTTT

d_call: TRBD2
clone_size: .
v_call: TRBV11-2
j_call: TRBJ2-2
cdr3_aa: CASSSRYSGRGHTGELFF
cdr3_nt: TGTGCCAGCAGCTCTCGATATAGCGGGAGGGGGCACACCGGGGAGCTGTTTTTT

d_call: .
clone_size: .
v_call: TRBV9
j_call: TRBJ2-7
cdr3_aa: CASSAQQGYEQYF
cdr3_nt: TGTGCCAGCAGCGCTCAACAGGGTTACGAGCAGTACTTC

d_call: .
clone_size: .
v_call: TRBV9
j_call: TRBJ1-6
cdr3_aa: CASSPRGGSSYNSPLHF
cdr3_nt: TGTGCCAGCAGCCCCCGGGGGGGGAGCTCCTATAATTCACCCCTCCACTTT

d_call: .
clone_size: .
v_call: TRBV7-9
j_call: TRBJ1-2
cdr3_aa: CASSPSTAGGYTF
cdr3_nt: TGTGCCAGCAGCCCCTCGACAGCGGGGGGCTACACCTTC

d_call: TRBD1
clone_size: .
v_call: TRBV5-8
j_call: TRBJ1-1
cdr3_aa: CASSLYRGGNTEAFF
cdr3_nt: TGTGCCAGCAGCTTGTACAGGGGGGGGAACACTGAAGCTTTCTTT